The TCR beta chain described here comes from a study of blood T cell repertoires in COVID-19. In the study overall: COVID-19 samples from acute and convalescent phases originated in the United States, Italy and Spain.

As handled by the study authors: It was from reference gene primer amplification that nucleated cell counts were estimated. Repertoires were generated with immunoSEQ multiplex PCR, while TCRdb's copy carries only in-frame clones and drops some. That table furnishes V, J and clone size, whereas the DNA furnished D and trimming. The table includes roughly 280,000 clones, roughly 89% detected once. The V gene's germline CDR1 is MNHEY and CDR2 SMNVEV (reference sequence). The ends lost 11 bases at V and 4 bases at J; junction bases unmatched: 9. The CDR3 covers 13 residues. Assignment of participants to cohorts was predicated upon participant-reported clinical history.

The chain links TRBV27 to TRBJ2-5, with TRBD2 matching over 8 bases. The clonotype comes from a woman aged 60 to 75 who had recovered from COVID-19. The sample comprised PBMCs or T cells enriched from blood (not recorded which). The CDR3 sequence is CAAGREGRETQYF. The CDR3 nucleotides are TGTGCCGCCGGACGGGAGGGCCGAGAGACCCAGTACTTC.